Included here is one T cell receptor (beta chain) sequence, with context. Assay: immunoSEQ multiplex PCR; the TCRdb copy retains only in-frame clones and omits some. The data contain some 290,000 clones, roughly 87% of them seen just once; the ten biggest clones take up about 2.2%. The entry originates in a study of blood T cell repertoires in COVID-19. In the study overall: Specimens from acute and convalescent COVID-19 originated in the United States, Italy and Spain. PBMCs, B-cell-depleted T cells, or T cells were the source of the cDNA or gDNA that made up the material.

Trimming shortened V by 4 bases and J by 4 bases, and 17 bases separated the two germline ends. Germline V gene lookup returns CDR1 SGHNT and CDR2 YYREEE (reference sequence). The CDR3 runs to 16 residues. The sequencing sample was made of peripheral blood. This receptor was obtained from a woman aged 45-65 years who had recovered from COVID-19. The V gene is TRBV5-4, the J gene TRBJ2-2; maybe TRBD2 (6 bases). The CDR3 coding sequence is TGTGCCAGCAGCCTAGGACCGGGACTGACCACCGGGGAGCTGTTTTTT. Translating it yields CASSLGPGLTTGELFF.